This T cell receptor beta chain came from a study of shared clonotypes between healthy human individuals. This CDR3 has 14 amino acids. The V end was cut by 6 bases, the J end by 6 bases, with 17 bases between. From germline, CDR1 is MNHEY and CDR2 SMNVEV (reference sequence). The assay was immunoSEQ multiplex PCR, and TCRdb's table has in-frame clones only and misses some. The table has about 960,000 clones, more than 75% seen once; the top ten hold about 1.5%. The chain is built from TRBV27 and TRBJ1-2; tentative D call: TRBD1 (6 bases). The clonotype was recovered from a man aged 18 to 29 in good health. Specimen: memory CD4+ T cells sorted from blood. The subset here: CD45RA-negative fraction. CDR3 DNA sequence: TGTGCCAGCAGCCCTACCCGCAGGGGACATGGCTACACCTTC. This translates into CASSPTRRGHGYTF.